This T cell receptor (beta chain) was retrieved from a study of metastatic and nonmetastatic thyroid tumors. Study details: Blood and tumor or nodule tissue repertoires from malignant and benign thyroid patients were compared.

The authors' processing: CDR3 differences across clinicopathological groups were used to build a distant-metastasis classifier for papillary thyroid cancer. TCRdb re-analyzed the PCR reads using MiXCR. The V and J calls, along with clone size, are taken from TCRdb and not from the paper's own processing. In the table there are tens of thousands of clones, approximately 20% of which are singletons. This clone is deemed medium-sized. Among the patients, none had received any treatment before thyroid surgery. The receptor was derived from a female donor with papillary thyroid cancer or a benign thyroid nodule (not recorded which). Some clones in this sample may be carry-over from other donors' samples. Input material: blood.

This CDR3 reads CASSPWGRAYEQYF. The CDR3 DNA follows: TGTGCCAGCAGCCCCTGGGGCCGAGCCTACGAGCAGTACTTC. The gene calls are TRBV28 and TRBJ2-7; tentatively, D is TRBD1 (5 bases). Between the trimmed V and J ends, which lost 6 bases and 2 bases, there was a span of 14 bases. This CDR3 spans 14 amino acids. CDR1 and CDR2 (germline): MDHEN, SYDVKM.